The clone carrying this T cell receptor beta chain was counted many times. Its antigen is currently unknown. The authors' processing: To classify distant metastasis in papillary thyroid cancer, a model was built from CDR3 differences across clinicopathological groups. TCRdb re-analyzed the PCR reads through MiXCR. TCRdb, rather than the study authors, made the V and J calls. The sample includes under 15,000 clones, approximately 26% of them seen just once. The CDR3 totals 11 residues. V gave up 1 base and J gave up 5 bases, with 3 bases separating them. Germline V lookup: CDR1 LGHDT, CDR2 YNNKEL (reference sequence). Thyroid surgery was preceded by no treatment in any patient. The sample belongs to a study of metastatic and nonmetastatic thyroid tumors. Study-level background: For malignant and benign thyroid patients, tumor or nodule tissue and blood were the sources whose repertoires were compared. General study results and limits: Reports indicated that malignant thyroid tumors showed significantly higher TCR beta diversity than benign nodules did, in blood and tumor.

This receptor was obtained from a female donor with papillary thyroid cancer or a benign thyroid nodule (not recorded which). Some clones in this sample may be carry-over from other donors' samples. This chain joins TRBV3-1 and TRBJ2-7; the D is unclear. Sequencing was performed on tumor tissue. CDR3 nucleotide sequence: TGTGCCAGCAGCCAAGTCGACGAGCAGTACTTC. Protein sequence: CASSQVDEQYF.